A single sample is the source of the 21 T cell receptor beta chains below, sequenced in a study of blood T cell repertoires in COVID-19 (dated by TCRdb to about 2020). Receptors were amplified or captured by the immunoSEQ multiplex PCR assay. TCRdb took this table from immuneACCESS and kept in-frame rearrangements with V and J called. Such tables lack part of the clones; where checked against another copy, unresolved V genes explain under half of the gap, and the rest is unexplained. This sample is represented by hundreds of thousands of clones; 80% to 90% of them were singletons. The biggest ten clones account for around 2.8% of the sample. Input material: peripheral blood. The source is a woman in her 30s with COVID-19, enrolled during active disease.

The V gene is TRBV5-1, the J gene TRBJ1-4; 9 bases map to TRBD1. Germline V lookup: CDR1 SGHRS, CDR2 YFSETQ. The CDR3 extends over 16 amino acids. Trimming at V came to 4 bases and at J to 2 bases, leaving 6 bases not matched to a gene. CDR3 DNA: TGCGCCAGCAGCCCCAGGACAGGGGCCACTAATGAAAAACTGTTTTTT. Protein product: CASSPRTGATNEKLFF.

This chain uses TRBV10-3 with TRBJ1-2; D is possibly TRBD1 (5 bases). Trimming took 2 bases from V and 3 from J, leaving 10 bases between them. This CDR3 spans 14 amino acids. Germline V gene lookup returns CDR1 ENHRY and CDR2 SYGVKD. The CDR3 protein is CAISEGRDDYGYTF. The CDR3 coding sequence is TGTGCCATCAGTGAGGGGAGGGACGACTATGGCTACACCTTC.

The rearrangement uses TRBV4-1 and TRBJ1-1; D ambiguous. Trimming left V 0 bases short and J 0 bases short, with 8 bases between. The CDR3 extends over 15 amino acids. From germline, CDR1 is MGHRA and CDR2 YSYEKL. The CDR3 DNA is TGCGCCAGCAGCCAAGAACATAGCATGAACACTGAAGCTTTCTTT. Amino acid sequence: CASSQEHSMNTEAFF.

The chain couples TRBV19 to TRBJ1-2; perhaps TRBD1 as D (5 bases). The CDR3 runs to 14 residues. V gave up 6 bases and J gave up 2 bases, with 13 bases separating them. Germline CDR1 reads LNHDA; CDR2 reads SQIVND (reference sequence). This chain's CDR3 is CASRPLGENYGYTF. The CDR3 DNA sequence: TGTGCCAGTAGACCCTTAGGGGAAAACTATGGCTACACCTTC.

The chain carries TRBV27 and TRBJ2-1; D remains ambiguous. The CDR3 is 11 residues long. Germline-derived CDR1 and CDR2 are MNHEY and SMNVEV (reference sequence). V shed 2 bases and J shed 9 bases, with 5 bases lying between them. In DNA form, the CDR3 reads TGTGCCAGCAGTTTAGGTAGTGAGCAGTTCTTC. Residues: CASSLGSEQFF.

The chain links TRBV30 to TRBJ2-6, with a weak D call TRBD1 (6 bases). Trimming stripped 2 bases from V and 0 bases from J, with 8 bases between. CDR3 length equals 15 residues. Germline loops: CDR1 GTSNPN, CDR2 SVGIG (reference sequence). The CDR3 sequence: CAWSLGGSGANVLTF. The CDR3 nucleotides read TGTGCCTGGAGTTTAGGGGGCTCTGGGGCCAACGTCCTGACTTTC. The full variable domain, in which reference TRBV30 and TRBJ2-6 provide the parts outside the CDR3, is SQTIHQWPATLVQPVGSPLSLECTVEGTSNPNLYWYRQAAGRGLQLLFYSVGIGQISSEVPQNLSASRPQDRQFILSSKKLLLSDSGFYLCAWSLGGSGANVLTFGAGSRLTVL.

This clone was observed once. The gene calls are TRBV2 and TRBJ1-2; tentatively, D is TRBD1 (5 bases). CDR1 and CDR2 (germline): SNHLY, FYNNEI. CDR3 length: 15 residues. Trimming stripped 3 bases from V and 4 bases from J, with 15 bases between. In nucleotides, the CDR3 is TGTGCCAGCAGTGAGGATTTGAACAGGATCTATGGCTACACCTTC. This codes for CASSEDLNRIYGYTF. The full variable domain, its missing parts supplied by reference TRBV2 and TRBJ1-2, is EPEVTQTPSHQVTQMGQEVILRCVPISNHLYFYWYRQILGQKVEFLVSFYNNEISEKSEIFDDQFSVERPDGSNFTLKIRSTKLEDSAMYFCASSEDLNRIYGYTFGSGTRLTVV.

This clone has only a few counts. This rearrangement joins TRBV4-2 to TRBJ2-7; perhaps TRBD2 as D (5 bases). This CDR3 has 13 residues. Looked up from germline, CDR1 is LGHNA and CDR2 is YNFKEQ. V was pared by 0 bases and J by 6 bases, with 9 bases between. The CDR3 region is CASSQDLRAEQYF. In DNA, the CDR3 is TGTGCCAGCAGCCAAGATTTGAGGGCCGAGCAGTACTTC.

V usage is TRBV27 and J usage is TRBJ2-2; 8 nucleotides line up with TRBD1. The CDR3 contains 15 residues. With 5 bases clipped from V and 5 bases from J, the junction kept 7 bases outside the gene matches. Germline CDR1 is MNHEY and CDR2 is SMNVEV (reference sequence). This chain's CDR3 is CASSRQGIGTGELFF. The CDR3 region has the DNA TGTGCCAGCAGTCGACAGGGGATTGGGACCGGGGAGCTGTTTTTT.

The chain uses TRBV18 and TRBJ1-1; no firm D call. The V gene's germline CDR1 is KGHSH and CDR2 LQKENI. V dropped 2 bases and J dropped 2 bases, with 12 bases sitting between them. The CDR3 totals 15 residues. The chain's CDR3 is CASSPTEVYNTEAFF. CDR3 DNA: TGTGCCAGCTCACCAACCGAAGTCTACAACACTGAAGCTTTCTTT.

The rearrangement uses TRBV5-1 and TRBJ2-4, with 8 nucleotides matching TRBD2. Germline CDR1 is SGHRS and CDR2 is YFSETQ. The V gene end was trimmed by 1 base and the J gene end by 6 bases; junction bases not matched to a gene: 9. This CDR3 has 16 residues. CDR3 region: CASSLSGGGLVNIQYF. DNA for the CDR3: TGCGCCAGCAGCTTGAGTGGTGGGGGACTAGTAAACATTCAGTACTTC.

The CDR3 DNA follows: TGTGCCAGTACCCCGGTGTGGCGGGACCAAGAGACCCAGTACTTC. This sequence encodes CASTPVWRDQETQYF. The chain has TRBV19 and TRBJ2-5; D possibly corresponds to TRBD2 (5 bases). The CDR3 is made up of 15 amino acids. The ends were cut back, 7 bases at V and 0 bases at J, with 15 bases in the middle. Germline CDR1 reads LNHDA; CDR2 reads SQIVND (reference sequence).

The chain employs TRBV7-9 and TRBJ2-5, with a weak D call TRBD1 (5 bases). Trimming took 4 bases from V and 5 from J, leaving 14 bases between them. CDR3 size: 14 residues. Germline CDR1 is SEHNR and CDR2 is FQNEAQ (reference sequence). CDR3 residues: CASSSQAGAETQYF. As DNA, the CDR3 is TGTGCCAGCAGCTCGCAGGCTGGGGCCGAGACCCAGTACTTC.

The rearrangement uses TRBV5-1 and TRBJ2-5; D is undetermined. CDR3 size: 14 residues. CDR1 is SGHRS and CDR2 is YFSETQ in the germline V gene. V gave up 2 bases and J gave up 1 base, with 9 bases separating them. The CDR3 here is CASSLLSPQETQYF. In nucleotides, the CDR3 is TGCGCCAGCAGCTTACTTAGCCCCCAAGAGACCCAGTACTTC.

Only one count was recorded for this clone. This rearrangement joins TRBV15 to TRBJ2-7; D is uncertain. Germline values: CDR1 LNHNV, CDR2 YYDKDF (reference sequence). V dropped 2 bases and J dropped 7 bases, with 9 bases sitting between them. The CDR3 extends over 12 amino acids. CDR3 sequence (DNA): TGTGCCACCAGCAGATTAACTTTAGAGCAGTACTTC. Encoded protein: CATSRLTLEQYF.

With respect to this clone: An end of the junction does not agree with germline; a read error may underlie this. The same CDR3 arises from other DNA sequences in this sample as well. The V gene is TRBV19, the J gene TRBJ2-1; TRBD2 matches at 10 bases. Looked up from germline, CDR1 is LNHDA and CDR2 is SQIVND (reference sequence). This CDR3 region has 15 residues. CDR3 sequence reads: CASSIAGGPYNEQFF. CDR3 in DNA: TGTGCCAGTAGCATAGCGGGGGGACCTTACAATGAGCAGTTCTTC.

This clone was observed once. The chain has TRBV7-8 and TRBJ1-3; D remains unclear. This CDR3 contains 16 residues. V was shortened by 0 bases and J by 0 bases, with 9 bases between the two germline ends. Germline CDR1 SGHVS, CDR2 FQNEAQ. As DNA, the CDR3 is TGTGCCAGCAGCTTAGCGGGCAGTTACTCTGGAAACACCATATATTTT. Protein product: CASSLAGSYSGNTIYF.

This chain uses TRBV6-5 with TRBJ1-6, with TRBD1 matching over 9 bases. With V trimmed by 6 bases and J by 9 bases, 9 bases remained unmatched. This CDR3 contains 15 residues. CDR1 MNHEY and CDR2 SVGAGI come from the germline V gene. The CDR3 DNA reads as TGTGCCAGCAGCCCCCGGGACAGGGTTTTTTCACCCCTCCACTTT. This translates into CASSPRDRVFSPLHF.

This chain uses TRBV2 with TRBJ2-1, with D possibly being TRBD2 (5 bases). Germline loops: CDR1 SNHLY, CDR2 FYNNEI. The CDR3 spans 14 residues. The V end was cut by 6 bases, the J end by 3 bases, with 12 bases between. CDR3 coding DNA: TGTGCCAGCAGCGTCAGGACTGGCTACAATGAGCAGTTCTTC. Amino acid sequence: CASSVRTGYNEQFF. Filled out from reference TRBV2 and TRBJ2-1, the complete variable domain reads EPEVTQTPSHQVTQMGQEVILRCVPISNHLYFYWYRQILGQKVEFLVSFYNNEISEKSEIFDDQFSVERPDGSNFTLKIRSTKLEDSAMYFCASSVRTGYNEQFFGPGTRLTVL.

The gene calls are TRBV10-2 and TRBJ1-6; D might be TRBD1 (6 bases). With 0 bases removed from V and 2 bases from J, the gap between germline ends came to 14 bases. Germline assignment: CDR1 WSHSY and CDR2 SAAADI. This CDR3 is built from 18 residues. The CDR3 region has the DNA TGCGCCAGCAGTGAGTCGGAAGGGGGAACGGCCTATAATTCACCCCTCCACTTT. Translation gives CASSESEGGTAYNSPLHF.

This clone occurred once. The gene calls are TRBV5-4 and TRBJ2-3, with a weak D call TRBD2 (6 bases). The CDR3 length is 17 residues. In germline, CDR1 is SGHNT, CDR2 YYREEE (reference sequence). With 4 bases removed from V and 3 bases from J, the gap between germline ends came to 21 bases. In DNA form, the CDR3 reads TGTGCCAGCAGCCCAACCCTTAGCGGACGGCGAACAGATACGCAGTATTTT. This sequence encodes CASSPTLSGRRTDTQYF.